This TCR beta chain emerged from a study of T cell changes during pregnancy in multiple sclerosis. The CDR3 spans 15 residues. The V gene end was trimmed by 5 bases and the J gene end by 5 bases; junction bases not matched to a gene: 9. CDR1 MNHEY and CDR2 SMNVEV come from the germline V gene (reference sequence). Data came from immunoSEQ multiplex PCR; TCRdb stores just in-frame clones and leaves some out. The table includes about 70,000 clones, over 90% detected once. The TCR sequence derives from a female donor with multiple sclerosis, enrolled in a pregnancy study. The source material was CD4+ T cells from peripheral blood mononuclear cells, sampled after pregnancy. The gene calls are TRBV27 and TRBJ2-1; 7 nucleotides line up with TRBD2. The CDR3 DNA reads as TGTGCCAGCAGTCGGGGTAGCGGGCGCGACAATGAGCAGTTCTTC. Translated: CASSRGSGRDNEQFF.